The 6 T cell receptor beta chains presented below share a single source sample, sequenced in a study of blood T cell repertoires in COVID-19. Assay used: immunoSEQ multiplex PCR; TCRdb lists only in-frame clones, some missing. The data show under 150,000 clones, approximately 80% seen once. The sequenced material came from peripheral blood. The receptors shown here come from a woman older than 75 in a cohort sampled during active or convalescent COVID-19.

This clone was seen just once. CDR3 amino acids: CASSTYDKNEQYF. DNA of the CDR3: TGTGCCAGCAGCACCTATGACAAGAACGAGCAGTACTTC. The chain carries TRBV5-4 and TRBJ2-7; D call uncertain. CDR1 SGHNT and CDR2 YYREEE come from the germline V gene (reference sequence). V was shortened by 4 bases and J by 5 bases, with 13 bases between the two germline ends. CDR3 length: 13 amino acids.

This sequence joins TRBV4-1 and TRBJ1-2, with D hard to call. V lost 3 bases, J lost 0 bases, and 8 bases lay in between. CDR1 MGHRA and CDR2 YSYEKL come from the germline V gene. CDR3 length equals 14 residues. In DNA, the CDR3 is TGCGCCAGCAGCCAGGCCAGTACTAACTATGGCTACACCTTC. As protein: CASSQASTNYGYTF.

The chain carries TRBV5-4 and TRBJ2-2, with 8 bases lining up with TRBD1. Trimming took 4 bases from V and 7 from J; bases not matched to a gene: 9. The CDR3 loop spans 15 amino acids. From germline, CDR1 is SGHNT and CDR2 YYREEE (reference sequence). The CDR3 sequence: CASSPGQAFSGELFF. The CDR3 DNA reads as TGTGCCAGCAGCCCGGGACAGGCCTTCAGCGGGGAGCTGTTTTTT.

The chain recombines TRBV4-2 with TRBJ1-5; the D is unclear. Trimming removed 4 bases from V and 0 bases from J, with 7 bases in between. This CDR3 region has 14 residues. The germline V gene encodes CDR1 LGHNA and CDR2 YNFKEQ. The CDR3: CASSPQHSNQPQHF. CDR3 in DNA: TGTGCCAGCAGCCCACAGCATAGCAATCAGCCCCAGCATTTT.

The chain links TRBV5-1 to TRBJ2-7; D is possibly TRBD1 (6 bases). The CDR3 is 10 amino acids. CDR1 and CDR2 from the germline V gene are SGHRS and YFSETQ. The V end was cut by 4 bases, the J end by 10 bases, with 9 bases between. The CDR3 DNA is TGCGCCAGCAGCAGGACAGACCAGTACTTC. Translated, it gives CASSRTDQYF.

The rearrangement links TRBV2 to TRBJ1-1; unclear D gene. The length of the CDR3 is 16 residues. The germline V gene has CDR1 SNHLY and CDR2 FYNNEI. The V and J ends lost 5 bases and 7 bases respectively, with 23 bases between them. CDR3 coding DNA: TGTGCCAGCAGTCTCCGGGCCCCATATTCCGGGAGTGAAGCTTTCTTT. It yields the protein CASSLRAPYSGSEAFF.